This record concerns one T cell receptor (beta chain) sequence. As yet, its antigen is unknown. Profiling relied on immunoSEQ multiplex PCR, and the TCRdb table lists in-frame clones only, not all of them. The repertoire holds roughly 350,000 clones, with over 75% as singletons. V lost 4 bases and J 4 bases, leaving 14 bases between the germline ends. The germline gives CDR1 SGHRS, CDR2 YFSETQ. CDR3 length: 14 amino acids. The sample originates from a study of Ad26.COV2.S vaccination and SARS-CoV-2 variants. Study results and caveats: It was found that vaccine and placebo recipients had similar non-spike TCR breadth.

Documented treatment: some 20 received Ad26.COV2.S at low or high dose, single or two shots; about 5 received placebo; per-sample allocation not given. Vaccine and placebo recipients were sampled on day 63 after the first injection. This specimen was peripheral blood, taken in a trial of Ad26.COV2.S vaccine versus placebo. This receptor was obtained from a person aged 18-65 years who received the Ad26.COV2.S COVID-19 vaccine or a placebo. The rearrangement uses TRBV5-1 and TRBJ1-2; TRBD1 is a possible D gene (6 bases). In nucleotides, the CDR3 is TGCGCCAGCAGCAACCCTTACAGGGCCTATGGCTACACCTTC. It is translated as CASSNPYRAYGYTF.